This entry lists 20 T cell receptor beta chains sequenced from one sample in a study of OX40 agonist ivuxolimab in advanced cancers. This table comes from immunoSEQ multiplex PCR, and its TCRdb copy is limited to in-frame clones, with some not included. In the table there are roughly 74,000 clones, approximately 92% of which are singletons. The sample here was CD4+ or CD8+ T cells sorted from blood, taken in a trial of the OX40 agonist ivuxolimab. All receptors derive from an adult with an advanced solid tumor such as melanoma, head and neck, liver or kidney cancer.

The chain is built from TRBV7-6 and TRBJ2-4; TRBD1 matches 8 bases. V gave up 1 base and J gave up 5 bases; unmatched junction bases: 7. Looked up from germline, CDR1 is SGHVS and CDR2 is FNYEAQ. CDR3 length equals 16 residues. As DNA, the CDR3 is TGTGCCAGCAGCTTAGTACCAGGGGGCCGGGAAAACATTCAGTACTTC. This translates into CASSLVPGGRENIQYF. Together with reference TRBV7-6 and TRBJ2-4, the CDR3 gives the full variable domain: GAGVSQSPRYKVTKRGQDVALRCDPISGHVSLYWYRQALGQGPEFLTYFNYEAQQDKSGLPNDRFSAERPEGSISTLTIQRTEQRDSAMYRCASSLVPGGRENIQYFGAGTRLSVL.

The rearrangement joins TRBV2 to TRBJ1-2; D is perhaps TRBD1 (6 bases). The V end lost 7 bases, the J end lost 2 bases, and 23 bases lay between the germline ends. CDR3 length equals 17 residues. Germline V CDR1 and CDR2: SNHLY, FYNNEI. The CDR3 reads CASTTPYHDQGNYGYTF. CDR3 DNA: TGTGCCAGCACTACCCCTTACCATGATCAGGGGAACTATGGCTACACCTTC.

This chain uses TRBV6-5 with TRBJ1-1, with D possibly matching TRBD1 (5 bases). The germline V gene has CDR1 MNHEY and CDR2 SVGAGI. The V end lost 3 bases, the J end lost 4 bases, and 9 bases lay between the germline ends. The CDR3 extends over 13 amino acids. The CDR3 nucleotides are TGTGCCAGCAGTTATAGTGGGGGCACTGAAGCTTTCTTT. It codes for CASSYSGGTEAFF.

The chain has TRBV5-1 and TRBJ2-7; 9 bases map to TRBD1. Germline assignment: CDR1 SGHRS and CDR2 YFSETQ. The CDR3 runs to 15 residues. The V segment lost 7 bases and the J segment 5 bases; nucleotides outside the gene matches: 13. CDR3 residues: CASGDWDREWDEQYF. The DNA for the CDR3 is TGCGCCAGCGGCGATTGGGACAGGGAATGGGACGAGCAGTACTTC.

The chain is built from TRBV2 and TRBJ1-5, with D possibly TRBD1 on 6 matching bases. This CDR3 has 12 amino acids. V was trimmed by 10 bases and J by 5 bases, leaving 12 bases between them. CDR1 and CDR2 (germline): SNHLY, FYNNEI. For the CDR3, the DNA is TGTGCCAAAAGGGGGGGGGATCAGCCCCAGCATTTT. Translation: CAKRGGDQPQHF.

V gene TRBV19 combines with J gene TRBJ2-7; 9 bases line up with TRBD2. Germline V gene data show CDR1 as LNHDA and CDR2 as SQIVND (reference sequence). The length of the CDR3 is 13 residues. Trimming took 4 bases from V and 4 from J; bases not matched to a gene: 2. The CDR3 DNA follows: TGTGCCAGTAGTAGCGGGGGGGAATACGAGCAGTACTTC. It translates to CASSSGGEYEQYF.

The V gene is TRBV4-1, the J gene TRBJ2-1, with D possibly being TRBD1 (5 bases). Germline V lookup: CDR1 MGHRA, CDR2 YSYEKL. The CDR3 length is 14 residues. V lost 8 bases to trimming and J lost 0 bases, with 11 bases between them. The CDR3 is CASGHASSYNEQFF. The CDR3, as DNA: TGCGCCAGCGGACACGCCAGCTCCTACAATGAGCAGTTCTTC.

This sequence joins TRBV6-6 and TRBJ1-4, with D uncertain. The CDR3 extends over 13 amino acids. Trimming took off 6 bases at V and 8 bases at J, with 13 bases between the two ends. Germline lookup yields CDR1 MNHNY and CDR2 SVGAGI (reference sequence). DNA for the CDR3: TGTGCCAGCAGCACCCTTGCCACCGAAAAACTGTTTTTT. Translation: CASSTLATEKLFF.

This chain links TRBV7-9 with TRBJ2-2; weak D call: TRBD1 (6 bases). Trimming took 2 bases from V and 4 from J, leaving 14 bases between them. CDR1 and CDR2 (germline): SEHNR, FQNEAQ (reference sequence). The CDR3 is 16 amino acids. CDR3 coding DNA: TGTGCCAGCAGCTTAAGACAGGAACCTCTCACCGGGGAGCTGTTTTTT. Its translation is CASSLRQEPLTGELFF.

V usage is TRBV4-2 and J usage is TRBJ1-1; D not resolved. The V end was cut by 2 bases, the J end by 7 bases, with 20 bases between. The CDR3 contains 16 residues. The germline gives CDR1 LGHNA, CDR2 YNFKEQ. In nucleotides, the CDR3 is TGTGCCAGCAGCCAACCTAATATGGGGATGGGGAATGAAGCTTTCTTT. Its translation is CASSQPNMGMGNEAFF.

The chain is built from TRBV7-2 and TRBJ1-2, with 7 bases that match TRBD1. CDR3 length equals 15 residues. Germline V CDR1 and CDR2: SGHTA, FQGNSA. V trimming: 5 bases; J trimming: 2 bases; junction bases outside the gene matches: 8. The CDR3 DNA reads TGTGCCAGCAGCGATCCCCCGGGACAGAACTATGGCTACACCTTC. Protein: CASSDPPGQNYGYTF.

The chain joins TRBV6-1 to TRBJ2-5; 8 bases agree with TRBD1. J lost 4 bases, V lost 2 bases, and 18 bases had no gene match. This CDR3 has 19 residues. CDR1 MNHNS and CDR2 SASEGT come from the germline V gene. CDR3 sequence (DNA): TGTGCCAGCAGTGAACGTGGAGGGGCAGGGGGCGCGTTCCGAGAGACCCAGTACTTC. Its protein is CASSERGGAGGAFRETQYF.

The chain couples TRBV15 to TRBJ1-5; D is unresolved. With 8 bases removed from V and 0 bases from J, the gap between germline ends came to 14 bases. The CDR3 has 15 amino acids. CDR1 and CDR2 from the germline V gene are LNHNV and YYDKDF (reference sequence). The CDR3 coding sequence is TGTGCCACCGCGGGAAGCACCTATAGCAATCAGCCCCAGCATTTT. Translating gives CATAGSTYSNQPQHF.

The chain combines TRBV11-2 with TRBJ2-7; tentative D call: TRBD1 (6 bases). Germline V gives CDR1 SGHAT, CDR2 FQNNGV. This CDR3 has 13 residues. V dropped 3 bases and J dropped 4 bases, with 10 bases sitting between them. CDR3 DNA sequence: TGTGCCAGCAGCTTCTTCAGGGGTTACGAGCAGTACTTC. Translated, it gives CASSFFRGYEQYF.

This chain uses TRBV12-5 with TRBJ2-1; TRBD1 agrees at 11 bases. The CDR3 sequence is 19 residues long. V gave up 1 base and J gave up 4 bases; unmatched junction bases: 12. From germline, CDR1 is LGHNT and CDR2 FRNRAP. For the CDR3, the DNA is TGTGCTAGTGGTTTGGGGACAGGGGGCCTGATACCGCCATACAATGAGCAGTTCTTC. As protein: CASGLGTGGLIPPYNEQFF.

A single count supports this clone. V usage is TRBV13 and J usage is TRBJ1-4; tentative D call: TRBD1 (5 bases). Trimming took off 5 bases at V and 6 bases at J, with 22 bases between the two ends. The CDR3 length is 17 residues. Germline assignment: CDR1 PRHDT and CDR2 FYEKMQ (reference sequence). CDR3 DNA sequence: TGTGCCAGCAGCGCTAGGGGCAGGGAGTTAGTGGATGAAAAACTGTTTTTT. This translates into CASSARGRELVDEKLFF. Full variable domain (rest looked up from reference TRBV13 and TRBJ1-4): AAGVIQSPRHLIKEKRETATLKCYPIPRHDTVYWYQQGPGQDPQFLISFYEKMQSDKGSIPDRFSAQQFSDYHSELNMSSLELGDSALYFCASSARGRELVDEKLFFGSGTQLSVL.

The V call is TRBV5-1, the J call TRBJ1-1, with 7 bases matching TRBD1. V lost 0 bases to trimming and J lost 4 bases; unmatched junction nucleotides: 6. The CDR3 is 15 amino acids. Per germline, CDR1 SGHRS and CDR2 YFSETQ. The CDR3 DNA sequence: TGCGCCAGCAGCTTGGGACAGGGAAGGAGCACTGAAGCTTTCTTT. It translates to CASSLGQGRSTEAFF. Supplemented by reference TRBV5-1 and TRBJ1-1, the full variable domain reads KAGVTQTPRYLIKTRGQQVTLSCSPISGHRSVSWYQQTPGQGLQFLFEYFSETQRNKGNFPGRFSGRQFSNSRSEMNVSTLELGDSALYLCASSLGQGRSTEAFFGQGTRLTVV.

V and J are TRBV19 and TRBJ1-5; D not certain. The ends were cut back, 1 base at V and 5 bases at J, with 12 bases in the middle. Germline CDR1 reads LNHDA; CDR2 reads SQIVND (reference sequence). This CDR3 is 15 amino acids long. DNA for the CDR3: TGTGCCAGTAGTATAGGGGCGGGCTGGGATCAGCCCCAGCATTTT. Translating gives CASSIGAGWDQPQHF. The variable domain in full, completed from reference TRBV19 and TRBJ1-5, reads DGGITQSPKYLFRKEGQNVTLSCEQNLNHDAMYWYRQDPGQGLRLIYYSQIVNDFQKGDIAEGYSVSREKKESFPLTVTSAQKNPTAFYLCASSIGAGWDQPQHFGDGTRLSIL.

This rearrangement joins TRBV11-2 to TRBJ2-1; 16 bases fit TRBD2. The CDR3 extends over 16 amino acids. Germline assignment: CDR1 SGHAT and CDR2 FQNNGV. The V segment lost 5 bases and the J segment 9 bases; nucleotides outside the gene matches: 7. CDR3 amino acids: CASSPPGTSGGVEQFF. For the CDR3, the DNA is TGTGCCAGCAGCCCGCCTGGGACTAGCGGGGGGGTTGAGCAGTTCTTC. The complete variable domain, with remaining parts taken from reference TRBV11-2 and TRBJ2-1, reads EAGVAQSPRYKIIEKRQSVAFWCNPISGHATLYWYQQILGQGPKLLIQFQNNGVVDDSQLPKDRFSAERLKGVDSTLKIQPAKLEDSAVYLCASSPPGTSGGVEQFFGPGTRLTVL.

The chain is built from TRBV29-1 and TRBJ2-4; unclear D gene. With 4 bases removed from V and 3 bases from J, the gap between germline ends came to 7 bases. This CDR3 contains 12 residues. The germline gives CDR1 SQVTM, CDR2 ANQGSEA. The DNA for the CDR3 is TGCAGCGTTGTGGAGCTCAAAAACATTCAGTACTTC. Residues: CSVVELKNIQYF.